The clone carrying this TCR beta chain showed up just a few times. Its antigen is unidentified. The sample comes from a study of cytomegalovirus exposure and HLA in healthy donors. Study information: The early release's HLA-typed donors yielded 70 million to 85 million unique TCRs. Broader study findings: CMV serostatus stood as the only immune exposure information on hand.

The PCR ran on 60 Vbeta and 13 Jbeta primers. The data were produced by immunoSEQ multiplex PCR, yet TCRdb's version contains in-frame clones alone and is incomplete. The sample holds some 140,000 clones, around 77% seen once. V dropped 4 bases and J dropped 5 bases, with 14 bases sitting between them. Germline V gene lookup returns CDR1 MGHRA and CDR2 YSYEKL. The CDR3 runs 14 residues. The chain recombines TRBV4-1 with TRBJ2-5, with TRBD1 as a possible D gene (6 bases). Sequencing was performed on PBMCs. The sequence was collected from a young man in good health and CMV-seronegative. DNA of the CDR3: TGCGCCAGCAGCCCTACAGGGCTCGGTGAGACCCAGTACTTC. As protein: CASSPTGLGETQYF.